One and the same sample provided the 29 T cell receptor beta chains below, sequenced in a study of blood T cell repertoires in COVID-19. Measured with immunoSEQ multiplex PCR; TCRdb has only the in-frame clones, and not every one. Seen here are approximately 250,000 clones, over 65% observed once, and the top ten hold 4.6%. The sample taken for sequencing was peripheral blood. The origin of the receptors is a man aged 55 to 70 who had recovered from COVID-19.

The genes are TRBV2 and TRBJ1-5, with TRBD1 as a possible D gene (5 bases). The CDR3 length is 16 residues. The germline CDR1 and CDR2 sequences are SNHLY and FYNNEI. Trimming cost V 5 bases and J 4 bases, with 18 bases left between them. The CDR3 nucleotides are TGTGCCAGCAGTCCCTTGATCGTGGGGGGGAATCAGCCCCAGCATTTT. Encoded protein: CASSPLIVGGNQPQHF.

V and J are TRBV19 and TRBJ1-1; D uncertain. Trimming left V 5 bases short and J 4 bases short, with 11 bases between. CDR3 size: 13 residues. CDR1 is LNHDA and CDR2 is SQIVND in the germline V gene (reference sequence). CDR3 loop: CASSQVGFTEAFF. In DNA form, the CDR3 reads TGTGCCAGTAGTCAAGTCGGGTTCACTGAAGCTTTCTTT.

The chain combines TRBV10-3 with TRBJ2-3; TRBD1 matches 8 bases. Germline CDR1 ENHRY, CDR2 SYGVKD. The CDR3 covers 13 residues. J gave up 2 bases and V 10 bases, and 5 bases lay outside the gene matches. In DNA, the CDR3 is TGTGCCACTCGACAGGGGCCCACAGATACGCAGTATTTT. Its protein product is CATRQGPTDTQYF.

The chain has TRBV6-2 or TRBV6-3 and TRBJ2-1, with TRBD2 as a possible D gene (5 bases). CDR3 length: 15 residues. Trimming pared 2 bases from V and 8 bases from J, leaving 16 bases between. CDR1 and CDR2 (germline): MNHEY, SVGEGT. The CDR3 loop reads CASSYEGGPLHEQFF. In DNA form, the CDR3 reads TGTGCCAGCAGTTACGAGGGCGGGCCTCTCCATGAGCAGTTCTTC.

The chain links TRBV6-5 to TRBJ1-2; D is ambiguous. V was shortened by 2 bases and J by 0 bases, with 7 bases between the two germline ends. CDR3 length equals 14 residues. The germline CDR1 and CDR2 sequences are MNHEY and SVGAGI. CDR3 loop: CASSYGPTNYGYTF. Here the CDR3 DNA reads TGTGCCAGCAGTTACGGGCCTACTAACTATGGCTACACCTTC.

V and J are TRBV6-5 and TRBJ1-2, with 7 bases matching TRBD1. There are 13 residues in the CDR3. The V gene's germline CDR1 is MNHEY and CDR2 SVGAGI. The CDR3 here is CASRDRVNYGYTF. The CDR3 DNA is TGTGCAAGCCGGGACAGAGTTAACTATGGCTACACCTTC.

The chain recombines TRBV2 with TRBJ2-5; tentatively, D is TRBD2 (6 bases). This CDR3 has 18 amino acids. Germline values: CDR1 SNHLY, CDR2 FYNNEI. Trimming pared 6 bases from V and 5 bases from J, leaving 28 bases between. The CDR3 sequence is CASRRVRLLLAGNETQYF. The CDR3 DNA reads TGTGCCAGCAGGAGGGTTCGGCTGCTGTTGGCGGGAAATGAGACCCAGTACTTC.

The chain uses TRBV7-3 and TRBJ2-1; D may be TRBD1 (5 bases). Germline assignment: CDR1 SGHTA and CDR2 FQGTGA. The CDR3 is 13 residues long. Trimming pared 5 bases from V and 6 bases from J, leaving 11 bases between. The CDR3 reads CASSPGQGNEQFF. Here the CDR3 DNA reads TGTGCCAGCAGCCCCGGGCAGGGCAATGAGCAGTTCTTC. The entire variable domain, with the rest obtained from reference TRBV7-3 and TRBJ2-1, is as follows: GAGVSQTPSNKVTEKGKYVELRCDPISGHTALYWYRQSLGQGPEFLIYFQGTGAADDSGLPNDRFFAVRPEGSVSTLKIQRTERGDSAVYLCASSPGQGNEQFFGPGTRLTVL.

This clone was found once. The chain combines TRBV2 with TRBJ2-3; D is ambiguous. The CDR3 totals 14 residues. V lost 5 bases and J lost 0, with 9 bases in between. Germline V lookup: CDR1 SNHLY, CDR2 FYNNEI. CDR3 sequence (DNA): TGTGCCAGCAGTCTTCTGCGGAGCACAGATACGCAGTATTTT. It yields the protein CASSLLRSTDTQYF.

The chain is built from TRBV18 and TRBJ1-2; tentative D call: TRBD1 (6 bases). This CDR3 has 14 residues. Deletions cut 5 bases from V and 8 bases from J, with 18 bases between. Looked up from germline, CDR1 is KGHSH and CDR2 is LQKENI. The CDR3 bases are TGTGCCAGCTCATCCGGGACAATGGGGCGAGGCTACACCTTC. Its translation: CASSSGTMGRGYTF.

The rearrangement uses TRBV28 and TRBJ2-2; possible D gene TRBD2, 6 bases. The CDR3 runs 16 residues. V gave up 0 bases and J gave up 4 bases, with 12 bases separating them. CDR1 is MDHEN, CDR2 SYDVKM, per germline. CDR3 amino acids: CASSLWGRGTTGELFF. CDR3 nucleotides: TGTGCCAGCAGTTTATGGGGGCGGGGTACCACCGGGGAGCTGTTTTTT.

The J gene is TRBJ1-1, the V gene TRBV7-9; tentative D call: TRBD1 (6 bases). CDR3 length: 14 amino acids. The germline V gene has CDR1 SEHNR and CDR2 FQNEAQ (reference sequence). Trimming stripped 4 bases from V and 7 bases from J, with 16 bases between. CDR3 residues: CASSSRGGTGEAFF. For the CDR3, the DNA is TGTGCCAGCAGCTCCAGGGGAGGGACGGGTGAAGCTTTCTTT.

The rearrangement uses TRBV5-1 and TRBJ2-1, with TRBD2 matching over 10 bases. Germline CDR1 SGHRS, CDR2 YFSETQ. The length of the CDR3 is 14 residues. V lost 4 bases, J lost 9 bases, and 7 bases stayed unmatched. In DNA form, the CDR3 reads TGCGCCAGCAGCGCTGCTAGCGGGAGTAGTGAGCAGTTCTTC. Its protein product is CASSAASGSSEQFF. The variable domain in full, with the rest retrieved from reference TRBV5-1 and TRBJ2-1, is KAGVTQTPRYLIKTRGQQVTLSCSPISGHRSVSWYQQTPGQGLQFLFEYFSETQRNKGNFPGRFSGRQFSNSRSEMNVSTLELGDSALYLCASSAASGSSEQFFGPGTRLTVL.

This sequence joins TRBV6-5 and TRBJ2-7; 8 nucleotides agree with TRBD2. This CDR3 comprises 16 residues. Germline CDR1 reads MNHEY; CDR2 reads SVGAGI. V lost 0 bases, J lost 2 bases, and 6 bases stayed unmatched. The CDR3 region is CASSYSTGGGPYEQYF. The CDR3 coding sequence is TGTGCCAGCAGTTACTCGACCGGGGGGGGCCCCTACGAGCAGTACTTC.

This rearrangement joins TRBV4-1 to TRBJ2-7, with 7 nucleotides matching TRBD2. This CDR3 is built from 19 residues. V lost 4 bases, J lost 1 base, and 19 bases stayed unmatched. Per germline, CDR1 MGHRA and CDR2 YSYEKL. The CDR3 reads CASSPSYRGGLGPSYEQYF. CDR3 coding DNA: TGCGCCAGCAGCCCATCCTATAGGGGAGGGCTGGGCCCGTCCTACGAGCAGTACTTC.

In this sample, this clone turned up a few times. V gene TRBV5-1 combines with J gene TRBJ2-2; a weak D match, TRBD1 (5 bases). The CDR3 is 15 residues long. V lost 0 bases, J lost 8 bases, and 14 bases lay in between. The germline V gene has CDR1 SGHRS and CDR2 YFSETQ. This CDR3 reads CASSLGDRSYGELFF. Written as DNA, the CDR3 is TGCGCCAGCAGCTTGGGAGACAGATCCTATGGGGAGCTGTTTTTT.

The V call is TRBV19, the J call TRBJ2-3; 9 nucleotides line up with TRBD1. There are 15 residues in the CDR3. Trimming took 6 bases from V and 0 from J; bases not matched to a gene: 4. Per the germline V gene, CDR1 is LNHDA and CDR2 is SQIVND (reference sequence). The CDR3 sequence: CASRQGALSTDTQYF. DNA for the CDR3: TGTGCCAGTAGACAGGGGGCCCTTAGCACAGATACGCAGTATTTT.

This chain uses TRBV7-2 with TRBJ1-1; TRBD1 aligns across 7 bases. The length of the CDR3 is 16 residues. The germline gives CDR1 SGHTA, CDR2 FQGNSA. V was clipped by 1 base and J by 0 bases; unmatched bases: 5. The CDR3 nucleotides read TGTGCCAGCAGCTTAGGAGGGGGCAAGATGAACACTGAAGCTTTCTTT. Translating it yields CASSLGGGKMNTEAFF.

The sample holds one count of this clone. J is TRBJ2-7 and V is TRBV18; possibly TRBD2 for D (7 bases). Germline V lookup: CDR1 KGHSH, CDR2 LQKENI. Trimming left V 2 bases short and J 7 bases short, with 15 bases between. CDR3 length equals 14 residues. DNA for the CDR3: TGTGCCAGCTCACCAGGGGGGGGCGGAAATGAGCAGTACTTC. As protein: CASSPGGGGNEQYF.

The chain has TRBV2 and TRBJ2-2; 9 positions match TRBD1. Trimming at V came to 10 bases and at J to 4 bases, leaving 13 bases not matched to a gene. Germline V gives CDR1 SNHLY, CDR2 FYNNEI. The CDR3 length is 16 residues. The CDR3: CATKSRGTGSTGELFF. The CDR3 DNA follows: TGTGCCACAAAGAGCCGAGGGACAGGGAGCACCGGGGAGCTGTTTTTT.

The CDR3 DNA reads as TGTGCCAGCAGTTTGGCAGGGGGCCCAGAGACCCAGTACTTC. This codes for CASSLAGGPETQYF. The J gene is TRBJ2-5, the V gene TRBV28; 8 nucleotides match TRBD1. After removal of 3 bases from V and 4 bases from J, the junction contained 4 bases not matched to a gene. This CDR3 region has 14 residues. Looked up from germline, CDR1 is MDHEN and CDR2 is SYDVKM.

This rearrangement joins TRBV25-1 to TRBJ1-1; a weak D match, TRBD1 (5 bases). The CDR3 has 16 amino acids. Trimming shortened V by 5 bases and J by 1 base, and 17 bases separated the two germline ends. CDR1 is MGHDK, CDR2 SYGVNS, per germline. The CDR3 region has the DNA TGTGCCAGCAGTAAAAAGGTAGGGGCCTCGAACACTGAAGCTTTCTTT. Translation gives CASSKKVGASNTEAFF. The full variable domain, rest sourced from reference TRBV25-1 and TRBJ1-1, is EADIYQTPRYLVIGTGKKITLECSQTMGHDKMYWYQQDPGMELHLIHYSYGVNSTEKGDLSSESTVSRIRTEHFPLTLESARPSHTSQYLCASSKKVGASNTEAFFGQGTRLTVV.

The CDR3 region is CASSGGDRPSTGELFF. Written as DNA, the CDR3 is TGTGCCAGCAGCGGGGGGGACAGACCCTCGACCGGGGAGCTGTTTTTT. The gene calls are TRBV9 and TRBJ2-2; a possible D gene is TRBD1 (7 bases). Trimming pared 3 bases from V and 5 bases from J, leaving 17 bases between. In germline, CDR1 is SGDLS, CDR2 YYNGEE. CDR3 length: 16 residues.

The chain has TRBV21-1 and TRBJ2-7; the table calls TRBD1, which could not be checked here. TRBV21-1 is described as a pseudogene. The CDR3 has 16 residues. The CDR3 bases are TGTGCCAGCAGCAACAAGATTGGTGACAGCCCCTACGAGCAGTACTTC. Protein: CASSNKIGDSPYEQYF.

The V call is TRBV9, the J call TRBJ2-2; weak D call: TRBD2 (5 bases). V was trimmed by 2 bases and J by 4 bases, leaving 12 bases between them. The CDR3 covers 15 residues. In germline, CDR1 is SGDLS, CDR2 YYNGEE. The CDR3 DNA sequence: TGTGCCAGCAGCGTTTCGAGCGGAGGCACCGGGGAGCTGTTTTTT. Amino acid sequence: CASSVSSGGTGELFF. The full variable domain, with the rest looked up from reference TRBV9 and TRBJ2-2, is DSGVTQTPKHLITATGQRVTLRCSPRSGDLSVYWYQQSLDQGLQFLIQYYNGEERAKGNILERFSAQQFPDLHSELNLSSLELGDSALYFCASSVSSGGTGELFFGEGSRLTVL.

The chain couples TRBV7-9 to TRBJ1-1; 9 bases are a match to TRBD1. Germline CDR1 and CDR2: SEHNR and FQNEAQ (reference sequence). Trimming removed 5 bases from V and 10 bases from J; junction bases left unmatched: 5. CDR3 length: 12 residues. The CDR3 DNA sequence: TGTGCCAGCAGCGGGGACAGGGTGGGAGCTTTCTTT. Amino acid sequence: CASSGDRVGAFF.

The sample holds a few counts of this clone. The V call is TRBV19, the J call TRBJ2-5; TRBD2 might be the D (6 bases). This CDR3 spans 13 amino acids. Trimming left V 1 base short and J 7 bases short, with 10 bases between. Germline CDR1 reads LNHDA; CDR2 reads SQIVND (reference sequence). This CDR3 is CASSIGSGLTQYF. CDR3 sequence (DNA): TGTGCCAGTAGTATAGGTAGCGGCTTGACCCAGTACTTC.

This chain connects TRBV10-3 to TRBJ2-5; a possible D gene is TRBD1 (5 bases). This CDR3 is built from 14 residues. The V and J ends lost 3 bases and 1 base respectively, with 9 bases between them. Germline-derived CDR1 and CDR2 are ENHRY and SYGVKD. The CDR3 sequence: CAISDRVAQETQYF. CDR3 bases: TGTGCCATCAGTGACAGGGTGGCCCAAGAGACCCAGTACTTC.

This clone is a singleton in its sample. The chain employs TRBV2 and TRBJ1-2; TRBD1 agrees at 8 bases. The junction had 10 bases not matched to a gene; V was cut back by 1 base and J by 6 bases. Per germline, CDR1 SNHLY and CDR2 FYNNEI. CDR3 length equals 16 residues. Written as DNA, the CDR3 is TGTGCCAGCAGTGAAGTGAACAAAGAGACAGGGGATGGCTACACCTTC. The encoded protein is CASSEVNKETGDGYTF.